This T cell receptor (beta chain) was recorded in a study of cytomegalovirus exposure and HLA in healthy donors. The germline CDR1 and CDR2 sequences are MNHEY and SVGAGI. The CDR3 is made up of 15 amino acids, end residues included. On this clone: Its specificity is not known. The DNA is left out, because the CDR3 cannot be placed on it with certainty; the CDR3 is given as TCRdb lists it.

Study results and caveats: It was reportedly the case that the classifier diagnosed cytomegalovirus status with high specificity and sensitivity. CMV antigen specificity was confirmed in vitro for three CMV-associated chains.

A 120-subject validation cohort, separate from the approximately 720-subject first cohort, supplied the donors. Profiling relied on immunoSEQ multiplex PCR, and the TCRdb table lists in-frame clones only, not all of them. This table has around 250,000 clones, 90% appearing once. The receptor was isolated from a woman under 30 in good health and CMV-seronegative. The sequenced sample consisted of PBMCs. The rearrangement joins TRBV6-5 to TRBJ2-2; the table gives TRBD2 as D, unverified against the DNA. This CDR3 reads CASSSSGLNTGELFF.